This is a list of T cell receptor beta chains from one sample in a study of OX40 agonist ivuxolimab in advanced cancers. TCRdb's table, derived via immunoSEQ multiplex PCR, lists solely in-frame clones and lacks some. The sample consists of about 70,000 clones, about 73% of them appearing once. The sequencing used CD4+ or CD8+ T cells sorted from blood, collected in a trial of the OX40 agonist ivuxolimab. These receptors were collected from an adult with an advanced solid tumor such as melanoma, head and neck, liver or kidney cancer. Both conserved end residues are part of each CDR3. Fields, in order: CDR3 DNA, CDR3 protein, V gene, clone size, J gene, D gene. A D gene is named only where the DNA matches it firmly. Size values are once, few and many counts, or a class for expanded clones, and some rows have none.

CDR3nt: TGTGCCAGCAGCGTAGGGGCGGGGATCAATTCACCCCTCCACTTT; CDR3aa: CASSVGAGINSPLHF; v_gene: TRBV9; abundance: few; j_gene: TRBJ1-6; d_gene: -
CDR3nt: TGTGCCAGCAGCTCACCTAGAGTAGGGTTGGCTTTCTTT; CDR3aa: CASSSPRVGLAFF; v_gene: TRBV7-2; abundance: -; j_gene: TRBJ1-1; d_gene: -
CDR3nt: TGCGCCAGCAGCTTGTCCACCGGGGCTAGTTCACCCCTCCACTTT; CDR3aa: CASSLSTGASSPLHF; v_gene: TRBV5-1; abundance: -; j_gene: TRBJ1-6; d_gene: -
CDR3nt: TGCGCCAGCAGCCCGCACAGGGGACAGGGTTACGAGCAGTACTTC; CDR3aa: CASSPHRGQGYEQYF; v_gene: TRBV5-1; abundance: -; j_gene: TRBJ2-7; d_gene: TRBD1
CDR3nt: TGTGCCAGTAGTATGGGGCACCAGCAGTACTTC; CDR3aa: CASSMGHQQYF; v_gene: TRBV19; abundance: -; j_gene: TRBJ2-7; d_gene: -
CDR3nt: TGTGCCAGCAGCTTAGCAACGTCCCCCTACAATGAGCAGTTCTTC; CDR3aa: CASSLATSPYNEQFF; v_gene: TRBV11-3; abundance: -; j_gene: TRBJ2-1; d_gene: -
CDR3nt: TGTGCCAGTAGTAGCGGACAGGGAAACAATGAGCAGTTCTTC; CDR3aa: CASSSGQGNNEQFF; v_gene: TRBV19; abundance: -; j_gene: TRBJ2-1; d_gene: TRBD1
CDR3nt: TGTGCCAGCAGTAGAACTAGCGGGACGGAGACCCAGTACTTC; CDR3aa: CASSRTSGTETQYF; v_gene: TRBV28; abundance: -; j_gene: TRBJ2-5; d_gene: TRBD2
CDR3nt: TGCGCCAGCAGCTTGGACAGTACTTCCACAGATACGCAGTATTTT; CDR3aa: CASSLDSTSTDTQYF; v_gene: TRBV5-1; abundance: -; j_gene: TRBJ2-3; d_gene: -
CDR3nt: TGTGCCAGCATCCCTGGTATGGCTAGCCAAGAGACCCAGTACTTC; CDR3aa: CASIPGMASQETQYF; v_gene: TRBV28; abundance: -; j_gene: TRBJ2-5; d_gene: -
CDR3nt: TGTGCCAGTAGTAACCCGACAAGTTTCGGTCACTATGGCTACACCTTC; CDR3aa: CASSNPTSFGHYGYTF; v_gene: TRBV19; abundance: -; j_gene: TRBJ1-2; d_gene: -
CDR3nt: TGTGCCAGCTCAAACCAGGGTATAAACTATGGCTACACCTTC; CDR3aa: CASSNQGINYGYTF; v_gene: TRBV18; abundance: -; j_gene: TRBJ1-2; d_gene: -
CDR3nt: TGTGCCAGCAGCTTAGAGTTAGGTTCCTACGAGCAGTACTTC; CDR3aa: CASSLELGSYEQYF; v_gene: TRBV11-2; abundance: -; j_gene: TRBJ2-7; d_gene: -
CDR3nt: TGTGCCAGCAGTGATGGGACAGGCAGCACCATATATTTT; CDR3aa: CASSDGTGSTIYF; v_gene: TRBV2; abundance: -; j_gene: TRBJ1-3; d_gene: TRBD1
CDR3nt: TGTGCCTGGAGGGGGGGGCGGAATGAGCAGTTCTTC; CDR3aa: CAWRGGRNEQFF; v_gene: TRBV30; abundance: once; j_gene: TRBJ2-1; d_gene: -
CDR3nt: TGTGCCAGCAGCGTAGTCGGCGATACGCAGTATTTT; CDR3aa: CASSVVGDTQYF; v_gene: TRBV9; abundance: -; j_gene: TRBJ2-3; d_gene: -
CDR3nt: TGTGCCAGCTCGGACTACGGCTATTTGGATGGCTACACCTTC; CDR3aa: CASSDYGYLDGYTF; v_gene: TRBV18; abundance: -; j_gene: TRBJ1-2; d_gene: -
CDR3nt: TGCGCCAGCAGCTTGACGGCTTCTAATGAAAAACTGTTTTTT; CDR3aa: CASSLTASNEKLFF; v_gene: TRBV5-1; abundance: once; j_gene: TRBJ1-4; d_gene: -
CDR3nt: TGTGCCAGTAGTATTAAGGCTAGCGGGGCCTTCACCGGGGAGCTGTTTTTT; CDR3aa: CASSIKASGAFTGELFF; v_gene: TRBV19; abundance: once; j_gene: TRBJ2-2; d_gene: TRBD2
CDR3nt: TGTGCCAGTAGTTGGCGATGGACAGGCAGCACAGATACGCAGTATTTT; CDR3aa: CASSWRWTGSTDTQYF; v_gene: TRBV19; abundance: -; j_gene: TRBJ2-3; d_gene: TRBD1
CDR3nt: TGCAGCGCGTACAGGGTCGACTATGGCTACACCTTC; CDR3aa: CSAYRVDYGYTF; v_gene: TRBV29-1; abundance: -; j_gene: TRBJ1-2; d_gene: -
CDR3nt: TGTGCCACCACAATGGGGAGCCAAGAGACCCAGTACTTC; CDR3aa: CATTMGSQETQYF; v_gene: TRBV6-5; abundance: -; j_gene: TRBJ2-5; d_gene: -
CDR3nt: TGCGCCAGCATTGGACTAGCGGGAGGAGATACGCAGTATTTT; CDR3aa: CASIGLAGGDTQYF; v_gene: TRBV5-1; abundance: -; j_gene: TRBJ2-3; d_gene: TRBD2
CDR3nt: TGTGCCACCAGCAGAGGGGCCCAGGGCTCCTACGAGCAGTACTTC; CDR3aa: CATSRGAQGSYEQYF; v_gene: TRBV15; abundance: -; j_gene: TRBJ2-7; d_gene: -
CDR3nt: TGTGCCAGCAGCTTAGTCTCTGGAAGTTCTCGGACCCAGTACTTC; CDR3aa: CASSLVSGSSRTQYF; v_gene: TRBV7-2; abundance: -; j_gene: TRBJ2-5; d_gene: -
CDR3nt: TGTGCCAGCAGCTTAGGGGGGGAAAAACTGTTTTTT; CDR3aa: CASSLGGEKLFF; v_gene: TRBV7-9; abundance: -; j_gene: TRBJ1-4; d_gene: -
CDR3nt: TGTGCCAGCAGCCAGGACACCTTGAACACTGAAGCTTTCTTT; CDR3aa: CASSQDTLNTEAFF; v_gene: TRBV7-2; abundance: -; j_gene: TRBJ1-1; d_gene: -
CDR3nt: TGCGCCAGCAGCTTGGATGGGGCCCCGAGGAGTCAGCCCCAGCATTTT; CDR3aa: CASSLDGAPRSQPQHF; v_gene: TRBV5-1; abundance: -; j_gene: TRBJ1-5; d_gene: -
CDR3nt: TGTGCCAGCAGTTTACCCCGACGGGACGAGCAGTACTTC; CDR3aa: CASSLPRRDEQYF; v_gene: TRBV28; abundance: -; j_gene: TRBJ2-7; d_gene: -
CDR3nt: TGTGCCAGCAGCCCGGACGGCAGGGTGGGCTATGGCTACACCTTC; CDR3aa: CASSPDGRVGYGYTF; v_gene: TRBV5-4; abundance: once; j_gene: TRBJ1-2; d_gene: -
CDR3nt: TGTGCCTGGATCAGGGGGGAAGGTACTGAAGCTTTCTTT; CDR3aa: CAWIRGEGTEAFF; v_gene: TRBV30; abundance: -; j_gene: TRBJ1-1; d_gene: TRBD1
CDR3nt: TGTGCCAGCAGGAGGCGGGGAATGGGGACTGAAGCTTTCTTT; CDR3aa: CASRRRGMGTEAFF; v_gene: TRBV7-8; abundance: -; j_gene: TRBJ1-1; d_gene: -
CDR3nt: TGTGCCAGCAGCCAAGTGCCCGCCTACGAGCAGTACTTC; CDR3aa: CASSQVPAYEQYF; v_gene: TRBV11-2; abundance: -; j_gene: TRBJ2-7; d_gene: -
CDR3nt: TGTGCCAGCAGCATCTCAAAAGGGAATCAGCCCCAGCATTTT; CDR3aa: CASSISKGNQPQHF; v_gene: TRBV7-2; abundance: few; j_gene: TRBJ1-5; d_gene: -
CDR3nt: TGTGCCAGCAGCTCCCTAATTCGACAGGTCAGAGCCAAAAACATTCAGTACTTC; CDR3aa: CASSSLIRQVRAKNIQYF; v_gene: TRBV7-9; abundance: once; j_gene: TRBJ2-4; d_gene: -
CDR3nt: TGTGCCAGCATGTCCGGAGTAAGCACCGGGGAGCTGTTTTTT; CDR3aa: CASMSGVSTGELFF; v_gene: TRBV28; abundance: -; j_gene: TRBJ2-2; d_gene: -
CDR3nt: TGTGCCAGCAGCCGCGTAGAGAATGAAAAACTGTTTTTT; CDR3aa: CASSRVENEKLFF; v_gene: TRBV7-6; abundance: -; j_gene: TRBJ1-4; d_gene: -
CDR3nt: TGTGCTAGTGGTTGGAGGGATGGCTACACCTTC; CDR3aa: CASGWRDGYTF; v_gene: TRBV12-5; abundance: -; j_gene: TRBJ1-2; d_gene: -
CDR3nt: TGCGCCAGCAGCTTGGGCCTCGGGACAGGGAAGGAGCAGTACTTC; CDR3aa: CASSLGLGTGKEQYF; v_gene: TRBV5-1; abundance: -; j_gene: TRBJ2-7; d_gene: TRBD1
CDR3nt: TGTGCCATCAGTTCCCGAGTGGATCAGCCCCAGCATTTT; CDR3aa: CAISSRVDQPQHF; v_gene: TRBV10-3; abundance: -; j_gene: TRBJ1-5; d_gene: -
CDR3nt: TGTGCCAGCAGTCTCGCCGGGAGGTCGGCCTACAATGAGCAGTTCTTC; CDR3aa: CASSLAGRSAYNEQFF; v_gene: TRBV27; abundance: -; j_gene: TRBJ2-1; d_gene: TRBD2
CDR3nt: TGTGCCTGGAGCTGGGAGGGGGGATATAGCAATCAGCCCCAGCATTTT; CDR3aa: CAWSWEGGYSNQPQHF; v_gene: TRBV30; abundance: -; j_gene: TRBJ1-5; d_gene: -
CDR3nt: TGTGCCAGTAGTATTGGAGGAAAGAACTATGGCTACACCTTC; CDR3aa: CASSIGGKNYGYTF; v_gene: TRBV19; abundance: -; j_gene: TRBJ1-2; d_gene: -
CDR3nt: TGTGCCAGCAGCCAAACCGGGACAGCCACTGAAGCTTTCTTT; CDR3aa: CASSQTGTATEAFF; v_gene: TRBV7-9; abundance: -; j_gene: TRBJ1-1; d_gene: TRBD1
CDR3nt: TGTGCCAGCAGCCCAGAGGGACTAGCGTTCTCCTACAATGAGCAGTTCTTC; CDR3aa: CASSPEGLAFSYNEQFF; v_gene: TRBV7-2; abundance: -; j_gene: TRBJ2-1; d_gene: TRBD2
CDR3nt: TGTGCCAGTAGTATCCCTTGGAGTGTAGACACTGAAGCTTTCTTT; CDR3aa: CASSIPWSVDTEAFF; v_gene: TRBV19; abundance: few; j_gene: TRBJ1-1; d_gene: -
CDR3nt: TGTGCCAGCAGCTTCAGCCGACAGTACAATGAGCAGTTCTTC; CDR3aa: CASSFSRQYNEQFF; v_gene: TRBV7-2; abundance: -; j_gene: TRBJ2-1; d_gene: -
CDR3nt: TGTGCCAGCAGCTTAGCGGGGGGCTATGAAAAACTGTTTTTT; CDR3aa: CASSLAGGYEKLFF; v_gene: TRBV7-9; abundance: -; j_gene: TRBJ1-4; d_gene: -
CDR3nt: TGTGCCAGCAGCTTAGGAGTTTCCTATGGCTACACCTTC; CDR3aa: CASSLGVSYGYTF; v_gene: TRBV11-2; abundance: -; j_gene: TRBJ1-2; d_gene: -
CDR3nt: TGTGCCAGCAGTTTTGAGTATAATTCACCCCTCCACTTT; CDR3aa: CASSFEYNSPLHF; v_gene: TRBV28; abundance: -; j_gene: TRBJ1-6; d_gene: -
CDR3nt: TGTGCCATTACCCGCACTAGCGGGGGGCCAGGTACGCAGTATTTT; CDR3aa: CAITRTSGGPGTQYF; v_gene: TRBV28; abundance: -; j_gene: TRBJ2-3; d_gene: TRBD2
CDR3nt: TGTGCCAGCATGAGAGGGCGGGGCACTGAAGCTTTCTTT; CDR3aa: CASMRGRGTEAFF; v_gene: TRBV6-5; abundance: -; j_gene: TRBJ1-1; d_gene: -